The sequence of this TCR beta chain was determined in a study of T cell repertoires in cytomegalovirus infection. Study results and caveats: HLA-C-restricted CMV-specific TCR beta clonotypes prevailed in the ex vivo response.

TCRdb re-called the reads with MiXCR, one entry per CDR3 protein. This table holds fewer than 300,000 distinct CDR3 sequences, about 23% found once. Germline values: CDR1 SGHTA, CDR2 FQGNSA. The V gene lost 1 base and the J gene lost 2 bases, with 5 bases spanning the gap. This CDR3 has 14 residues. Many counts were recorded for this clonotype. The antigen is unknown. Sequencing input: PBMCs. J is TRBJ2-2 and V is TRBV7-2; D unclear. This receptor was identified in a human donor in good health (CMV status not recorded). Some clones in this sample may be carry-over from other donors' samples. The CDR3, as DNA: TGTGCCAGCAGCTTAGACTATAACACCGGGGAGCTGTTTTTT. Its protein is CASSLDYNTGELFF.